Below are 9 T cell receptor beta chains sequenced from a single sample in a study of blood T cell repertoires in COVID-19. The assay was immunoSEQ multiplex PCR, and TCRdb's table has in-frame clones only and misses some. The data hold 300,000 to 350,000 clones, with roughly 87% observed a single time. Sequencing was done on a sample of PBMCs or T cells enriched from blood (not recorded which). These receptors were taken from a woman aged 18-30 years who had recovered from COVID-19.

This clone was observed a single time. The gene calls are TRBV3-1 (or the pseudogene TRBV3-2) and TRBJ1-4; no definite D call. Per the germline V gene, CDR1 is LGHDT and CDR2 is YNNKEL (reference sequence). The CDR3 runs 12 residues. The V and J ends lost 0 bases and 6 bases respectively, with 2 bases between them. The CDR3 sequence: CASSQDDEKLFF. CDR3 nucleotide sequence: TGTGCCAGCAGCCAAGACGATGAAAAACTGTTTTTT.

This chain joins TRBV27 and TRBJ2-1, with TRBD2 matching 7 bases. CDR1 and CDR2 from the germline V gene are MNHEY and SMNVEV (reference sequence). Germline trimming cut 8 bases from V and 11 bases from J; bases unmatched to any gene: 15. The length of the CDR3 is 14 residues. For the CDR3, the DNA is TGTGCCAGCGGGTCCAACCCTCTACTAGCGAAGCAGTTCTTC. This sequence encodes CASGSNPLLAKQFF.

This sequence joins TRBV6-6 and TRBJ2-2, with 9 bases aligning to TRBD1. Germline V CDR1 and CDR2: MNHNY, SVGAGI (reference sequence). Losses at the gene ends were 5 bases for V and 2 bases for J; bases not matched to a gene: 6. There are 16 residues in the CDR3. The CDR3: CASSPGTGFNTGELFF. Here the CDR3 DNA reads TGTGCCAGCAGTCCCGGGACAGGGTTTAACACCGGGGAGCTGTTTTTT.

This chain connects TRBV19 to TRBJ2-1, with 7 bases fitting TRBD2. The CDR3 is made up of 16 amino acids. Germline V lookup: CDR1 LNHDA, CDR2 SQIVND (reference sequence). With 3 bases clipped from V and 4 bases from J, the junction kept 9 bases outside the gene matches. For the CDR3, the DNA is TGTGCCAGTAGTATCCTTTGGGGACTACAATACAATGAGCAGTTCTTC. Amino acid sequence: CASSILWGLQYNEQFF.

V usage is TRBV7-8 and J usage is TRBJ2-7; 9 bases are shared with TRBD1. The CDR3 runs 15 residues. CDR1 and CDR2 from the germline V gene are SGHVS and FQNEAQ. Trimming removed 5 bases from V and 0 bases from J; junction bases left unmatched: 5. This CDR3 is CASSPGQGPSYEQYF. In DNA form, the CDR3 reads TGTGCCAGCAGCCCGGGACAGGGTCCCTCCTACGAGCAGTACTTC.

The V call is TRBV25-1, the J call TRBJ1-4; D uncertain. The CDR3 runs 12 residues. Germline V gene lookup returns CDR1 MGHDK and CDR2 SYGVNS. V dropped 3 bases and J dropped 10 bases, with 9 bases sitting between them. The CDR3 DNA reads TGTGCCAGCAGTGAGATCGGAGGAAAACTGTTTTTT. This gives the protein CASSEIGGKLFF.

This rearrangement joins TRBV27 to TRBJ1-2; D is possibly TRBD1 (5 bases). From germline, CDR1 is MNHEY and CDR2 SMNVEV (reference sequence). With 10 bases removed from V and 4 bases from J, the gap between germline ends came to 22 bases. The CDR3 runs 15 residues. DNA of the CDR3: TGTGCCACCACTCTCTCTGGAGGGACGGGCTATGGCTACACCTTC. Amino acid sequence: CATTLSGGTGYGYTF.

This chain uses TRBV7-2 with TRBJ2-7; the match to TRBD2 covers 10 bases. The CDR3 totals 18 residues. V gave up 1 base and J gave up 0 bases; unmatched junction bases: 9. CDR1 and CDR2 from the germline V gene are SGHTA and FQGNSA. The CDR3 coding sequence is TGTGCCAGCAGCTTAGTAGGGGGTTCTAGCGGGAGCTCCTACGAGCAGTACTTC. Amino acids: CASSLVGGSSGSSYEQYF.

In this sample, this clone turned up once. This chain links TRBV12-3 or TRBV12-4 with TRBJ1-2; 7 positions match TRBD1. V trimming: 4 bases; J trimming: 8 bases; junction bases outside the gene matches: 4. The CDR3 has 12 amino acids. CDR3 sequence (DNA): TGTGCCAGCAGTTCGAGACAGGGAGGCTACACCTTC. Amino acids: CASSSRQGGYTF.